One T cell receptor (beta chain) is described in this entry. Its cognate antigen is unknown. TCRdb's copy holds only in-frame clones and misses some; the assay was immunoSEQ multiplex PCR. Among just over 30,000 clones listed, 94% were seen once. These data originate in a study of lymphopenia after photon versus proton radiotherapy. Study-level points and caveats: Photon-treated patients lost naive T cells and TCR diversity; proton-treated stayed stable.

This TCR was sampled from a woman aged 50 to 60 with cholangiocarcinoma. This material consisted of peripheral blood, taken from a patient treated with photon-based radiotherapy.

As DNA, the CDR3 is TGTGCCAGCTCAAAATGGGACGTTTTCTCCTACGAGCAGTACTTC. Its protein is CASSKWDVFSYEQYF. This rearrangement joins TRBV6-5 to TRBJ2-7, with D perhaps matching TRBD1 or TRBD2 (5 bases each). The CDR3 sequence is 15 residues long. Germline V gene data show CDR1 as MNHEY and CDR2 as SVGAGI. V lost 8 bases to trimming and J lost 0 bases, with 17 bases between them.